This TCR beta chain is from a study of blood T cells in healthy people across ages. On the study more broadly: For every two T cells, template switching captured about one barcoded beta molecule. Study results and caveats: Investigators viewed diversity estimates from one million T cells as underestimates, the study reported.

The second PCR ran about 6 to 12 cycles with a sample-barcoded 5' primer and J-beta primers. MiXCR was run by TCRdb on the 5' RACE reads, yielding one entry per CDR3 protein. Among about a million distinct CDR3 sequences listed, 40% to 60% were seen once. The CDR3 runs to 12 residues. Germline assignment: CDR1 SQVTM and CDR2 ANQGSEA. V was trimmed by 3 bases and J by 4 bases, leaving 10 bases between them. Regarding this clonotype: The antigen remains undetermined.

Total RNA, at least 5.5 micrograms per sample, came from PBMCs. The chain is built from TRBV29-1 and TRBJ2-7; D possibly uses TRBD1 or TRBD2 (6 bases each). This TCR was recovered from a man aged 25-40 years in good health. Sample: blood. The CDR3 loop reads CSVDGGAYEQYF. The CDR3 coding sequence is TGCAGCGTTGACGGGGGCGCGTACGAGCAGTACTTC.